This T cell receptor beta chain was documented in a study of cytomegalovirus exposure and HLA in healthy donors. Primers: 60 Vbeta forward and 13 Jbeta reverse. The repertoire was sequenced with immunoSEQ multiplex PCR; TCRdb's copy has only in-frame clones and lacks some. This table holds 250,000 to 300,000 clones, about 83% found once. This receptor was identified in a woman aged 40 to 55 in good health and CMV-seropositive. Sequenced: PBMCs.

CDR3 amino acids: CASSIGTDSYEQYF. The CDR3 coding sequence is TGTGCCAGCAGTATCGGGACAGATTCCTACGAGCAGTACTTC. The chain couples TRBV28 to TRBJ2-7; TRBD1 agrees at 7 bases. The germline gives CDR1 MDHEN, CDR2 SYDVKM. CDR3 length equals 14 residues. With V trimmed by 5 bases and J by 1 base, 5 bases remained unmatched.